The 2 T cell receptor beta chains below were found in one sample sequenced in a study of blood T cell repertoires in COVID-19. The repertoire was sequenced with immunoSEQ multiplex PCR; TCRdb's copy has only in-frame clones and lacks some. The sample holds approximately 230,000 clones; around nine tenths are singletons and the top ten take roughly 2%. Sequencing was performed on peripheral blood. These receptors were collected from a woman aged 40-49 years who had recovered from COVID-19.

CDR3 sequence (DNA): TGTGCCACCCGAGGGCAGGTATCTTATGGCTACACCTTC. Encoded protein: CATRGQVSYGYTF. The chain employs TRBV2 and TRBJ1-2; D is unclear. V shed 10 bases and J shed 5 bases, with 17 bases lying between them. The CDR3 contains 13 residues. The germline V gene has CDR1 SNHLY and CDR2 FYNNEI.

The J gene is TRBJ2-7, the V gene TRBV5-8, with no clear D. The CDR3 runs to 12 residues. V was trimmed by 6 bases and J by 6 bases, leaving 13 bases between them. Germline CDR1 and CDR2: SGHTS and YDEGEE. CDR3 sequence reads: CASTLILTEQYF. The CDR3 DNA follows: TGTGCCAGCACCCTAATTCTCACCGAGCAGTACTTC.